These 5 T cell receptor beta chains were sequenced from one sample in a study of cytomegalovirus exposure and HLA in healthy donors. PCR used 60 Vbeta primers and 13 Jbeta primers. Sequencing was performed with immunoSEQ multiplex PCR; in TCRdb, only in-frame clones are kept and a portion is missing. This table holds roughly 150,000 clones, 68% found once. Sequenced: PBMCs. The source of these receptors is a man aged 55-75 years in good health and CMV-seronegative.

The chain links TRBV19 to TRBJ2-7, with 9 bases fitting TRBD2. The CDR3 sequence is 15 residues long. The trim removed 3 bases at V and 6 bases at J, leaving 9 bases unmatched. Germline V CDR1 and CDR2: LNHDA, SQIVND (reference sequence). The CDR3 DNA sequence: TGTGCCAGTAGTATGCAGCGCCTAGCGGGGAGCGAGCAGTACTTC. Translated, it gives CASSMQRLAGSEQYF.

The V call is TRBV19, the J call TRBJ2-3; D is unresolved. Germline CDR1 is LNHDA and CDR2 is SQIVND (reference sequence). With 7 bases removed from V and 4 bases from J, the gap between germline ends came to 15 bases. CDR3 length: 14 residues. In nucleotides, the CDR3 is TGTGCCAGTACCTCCATCGACACTGCAGATACGCAGTATTTT. It codes for CASTSIDTADTQYF.

The rearrangement uses TRBV27 and TRBJ1-1; D possibly corresponds to TRBD1 (6 bases). The CDR3 loop spans 14 amino acids. Trimming took 2 bases from V and 5 from J, leaving 12 bases between them. CDR1 and CDR2 from the germline V gene are MNHEY and SMNVEV (reference sequence). This chain's CDR3 is CASSLRQGKTEAFF. CDR3 DNA: TGTGCCAGCAGTTTAAGGCAGGGGAAGACTGAAGCTTTCTTT.

The gene calls are TRBV2 and TRBJ2-7; 7 bases agree with TRBD2. The CDR3 spans 14 residues. V lost 11 bases and J lost 0; bases outside the gene matches: 10. Germline CDR1 SNHLY, CDR2 FYNNEI. The CDR3 here is CALRGDSHSYEQYF. The CDR3 DNA follows: TGTGCCCTTCGGGGGGACTCTCACTCCTACGAGCAGTACTTC.

This chain uses TRBV27 with TRBJ2-1; 7 nucleotides line up with TRBD2. CDR1 and CDR2 from the germline V gene are MNHEY and SMNVEV (reference sequence). Trimming at V came to 4 bases and at J to 12 bases, leaving 9 bases not matched to a gene. This CDR3 has 13 amino acids. The CDR3 loop is CASSSLGLPPQFF. CDR3 coding DNA: TGTGCCAGCAGTTCCCTGGGACTACCTCCGCAGTTCTTC.